Below are 22 T cell receptor beta chains sequenced from a single sample in a study of cytomegalovirus exposure and HLA in healthy donors. Primers included in the PCR were 60 Vbeta and 13 Jbeta primers. Sequencing was performed with immunoSEQ multiplex PCR; in TCRdb, only in-frame clones are kept and a portion is missing. The sample carries about 160,000 clones, about three quarters recorded once. The source material was PBMCs. Source of these receptors: a female donor in good health and CMV-seronegative.

V is TRBV12-5 and J is TRBJ1-1, with TRBD1 matching over 9 bases. This CDR3 is 16 amino acids long. With V trimmed by 1 base and J by 7 bases, 10 bases remained unmatched. Looked up from germline, CDR1 is LGHNT and CDR2 is FRNRAP. The CDR3 here is CASGLALGQGPFEAFF. The CDR3 region has the DNA TGTGCTAGTGGTTTGGCGCTCGGACAGGGGCCTTTTGAAGCTTTCTTT.

This clone was counted a few times. The chain employs TRBV5-6 and TRBJ2-7, with 7 positions matching TRBD1. The germline gives CDR1 SGHDT, CDR2 YYEEEE. V was pared by 6 bases and J by 3 bases, with 12 bases of the junction left unmatched. The CDR3 consists of 15 residues. This CDR3 is CASIRSPSGGYEQYF. The DNA for the CDR3 is TGTGCCAGCATCCGCTCGCCCTCAGGGGGCTACGAGCAGTACTTC.

The chain has TRBV11-2 and TRBJ2-7; 7 bases line up with TRBD2. This CDR3 comprises 13 residues. V was pared by 5 bases and J by 6 bases, with 7 bases of the junction left unmatched. Germline V lookup: CDR1 SGHAT, CDR2 FQNNGV. CDR3 DNA: TGTGCCAGCAGCATTAGTGGGGGGGGCGAGCAGTACTTC. This gives the protein CASSISGGGEQYF.

The chain uses TRBV5-4 and TRBJ2-3; 9 nucleotides align to TRBD2. Germline V gene data show CDR1 as SGHNT and CDR2 as YYREEE (reference sequence). The CDR3 runs 16 residues. V lost 0 bases to trimming and J lost 1 base; unmatched junction nucleotides: 3. CDR3 sequence: CASSLAKRGGTDTQYF. In DNA, the CDR3 is TGTGCCAGCAGCTTGGCCAAGCGGGGGGGCACAGATACGCAGTATTTT.

The chain joins TRBV28 to TRBJ2-5; a possible D gene is TRBD1 (7 bases). Germline-derived CDR1 and CDR2 are MDHEN and SYDVKM. V lost 4 bases to trimming and J lost 0 bases, with 12 bases between them. This CDR3 has 15 residues. The DNA of the CDR3 is TGTGCCAGCAGTTCAGGGGGGACCAACCAAGAGACCCAGTACTTC. Translation: CASSSGGTNQETQYF. The full variable domain, its missing parts supplied by reference TRBV28 and TRBJ2-5, is DVKVTQSSRYLVKRTGEKVFLECVQDMDHENMFWYRQDPGLGLRLIYFSYDVKMKEKGDIPEGYSVSREKKERFSLILESASTNQTSMYLCASSSGGTNQETQYFGPGTRLLVL.

The rearrangement uses TRBV6-6 and TRBJ1-1; 7 bases are a match to TRBD1. The ends lost 7 bases at V and 5 bases at J; junction bases unmatched: 7. The germline CDR1 and CDR2 sequences are MNHNY and SVGAGI (reference sequence). The CDR3 consists of 13 residues. This chain's CDR3 is CASTRQGGTEAFF. The CDR3 region has the DNA TGTGCCAGCACCCGCCAGGGGGGAACTGAAGCTTTCTTT.

This chain connects TRBV27 to TRBJ2-1; 8 positions match TRBD2. Losses at the gene ends were 7 bases for V and 5 bases for J; bases not matched to a gene: 10. CDR3 length: 15 residues. Germline V gene lookup returns CDR1 MNHEY and CDR2 SMNVEV (reference sequence). CDR3 loop: CASNHSGNLDNEQFF. The CDR3 DNA sequence: TGTGCCAGCAACCATAGCGGGAATTTGGACAATGAGCAGTTCTTC.

The chain uses TRBV28 and TRBJ1-1; 10 positions agree with TRBD1. J lost 2 bases, V lost 10 bases, and 10 bases had no gene match. The CDR3 is 15 amino acids. The V gene's germline CDR1 is MDHEN and CDR2 SYDVKM. DNA for the CDR3: TGTGCCACTCACCGGGACAGGGGCCTAAACACTGAAGCTTTCTTT. This gives the protein CATHRDRGLNTEAFF.

The chain carries TRBV30 and TRBJ1-3; D remains unclear. Trimming stripped 3 bases from V and 7 bases from J, with 16 bases between. The CDR3 spans 14 residues. The germline V gene encodes CDR1 GTSNPN and CDR2 SVGIG (reference sequence). CDR3 nucleotide sequence: TGTGCCTGGAGGGAGAATTCTCCACACAACACCATATATTTT. This encodes CAWRENSPHNTIYF.

The rearrangement links TRBV4-1 to TRBJ2-1; TRBD2 matches at 9 bases. Germline CDR1 and CDR2: MGHRA and YSYEKL. V shed 1 base and J 13 bases; nucleotides not matched to a gene: 14. The CDR3 length is 16 residues. The CDR3 loop is CASSQGGGERGAGQFF. CDR3 DNA: TGCGCCAGCAGCCAAGGAGGTGGGGAGCGGGGGGCTGGCCAGTTCTTC.

This sequence joins TRBV11-3 and TRBJ2-1; 12 positions agree with TRBD2. V was clipped by 5 bases and J by 4 bases; unmatched bases: 3. The CDR3 is made up of 15 amino acids. Germline assignment: CDR1 SGHNT and CDR2 YENEEA. CDR3 sequence reads: CASSPGLAGYNEQFF. The CDR3, as DNA: TGTGCCAGCAGCCCAGGACTAGCGGGATACAATGAGCAGTTCTTC.

This clone was picked up a small number of times. Other DNA sequences in this specimen translate into the identical CDR3. The chain recombines TRBV30 with TRBJ1-5, with D hard to call. Trimming stripped 0 bases from V and 6 bases from J, with 9 bases between. The CDR3 sequence is 13 residues long. Germline V lookup: CDR1 GTSNPN, CDR2 SVGIG (reference sequence). The CDR3 loop reads CAWSVGLGQPQHF. CDR3 nucleotides: TGTGCCTGGAGTGTAGGTCTAGGTCAGCCCCAGCATTTT.

This chain uses TRBV11-3 with TRBJ2-7; TRBD2 matches at 11 bases. The V segment lost 5 bases and the J segment 5 bases; nucleotides outside the gene matches: 17. CDR1 and CDR2 from the germline V gene are SGHNT and YENEEA. This CDR3 is 18 amino acids long. CDR3 DNA: TGTGCCAGCAGCCATGGGACTAGCGGAAGCGGGGATCTCGACGAGCAGTACTTC. Protein product: CASSHGTSGSGDLDEQYF.

This sequence joins TRBV7-3 and TRBJ1-1, with 9 bases fitting TRBD1. The ends lost 2 bases at V and 5 bases at J; junction bases unmatched: 0. The CDR3 is 13 amino acids. Germline CDR1 SGHTA, CDR2 FQGTGA. CDR3 protein: CASSLDRGTEAFF. CDR3 DNA sequence: TGTGCCAGCAGCTTAGACAGGGGGACTGAAGCTTTCTTT.

The J gene is TRBJ1-4, the V gene TRBV7-3; D is ambiguous. This CDR3 spans 15 amino acids. The germline gives CDR1 SGHTA, CDR2 FQGTGA. V was shortened by 1 base and J by 1 base, with 7 bases between the two germline ends. Written as DNA, the CDR3 is TGTGCCAGCAGCTTAAATGGCGGAACTAATGAAAAACTGTTTTTT. It encodes CASSLNGGTNEKLFF.

The chain recombines TRBV5-1 with TRBJ1-2; TRBD1 might be the D (5 bases). This CDR3 has 16 amino acids. V lost 4 bases to trimming and J lost 3 bases, with 19 bases between them. Germline CDR1 SGHRS, CDR2 YFSETQ. CDR3 DNA sequence: TGCGCCAGCAGCCCAGCCCAGGGCAGGCCCCACTATGGCTACACCTTC. Its translation is CASSPAQGRPHYGYTF.

The chain has TRBV9 and TRBJ2-7, with D perhaps matching TRBD2 (6 bases). Germline CDR1 is SGDLS and CDR2 is YYNGEE. V was clipped by 4 bases and J by 0 bases, with 32 bases between them. The CDR3 totals 21 residues. The CDR3 here is CASSIPWGGINSRYSSYEQYF. The DNA for the CDR3 is TGTGCCAGCAGCATCCCCTGGGGCGGGATAAACTCCCGCTACAGCTCCTACGAGCAGTACTTC.

This chain links TRBV7-2 with TRBJ1-2; 7 bases line up with TRBD1. The CDR3 sequence is 14 residues long. The germline V gene has CDR1 SGHTA and CDR2 FQGNSA. J gave up 5 bases and V 2 bases, and 5 bases lay outside the gene matches. CDR3 in DNA: TGTGCCAGCAGCTTACAAGGGGGCGGGTATGGCTACACCTTC. It yields the protein CASSLQGGGYGYTF.

A remark on this clone: The junction shows a germline mismatch at one end, possibly a read error. CDR3 bases: TGCGCCAGCAGCCAAGAGCCGCAAAGCGGGGGTTTCACAGATACGCAGTGTTTT. Residues: CASSQEPQSGGFTDTQCF. The chain combines TRBV4-1 with TRBJ2-3, with 8 positions matching TRBD2. Germline assignment: CDR1 MGHRA and CDR2 YSYEKL. This CDR3 is 18 amino acids long.

V is TRBV7-9 and J is TRBJ2-6, with D perhaps matching TRBD2 (6 bases). Germline CDR1 and CDR2: SEHNR and FQNEAQ (reference sequence). V dropped 5 bases and J dropped 5 bases, with 13 bases sitting between them. The CDR3 totals 15 residues. CDR3 sequence (DNA): TGTGCCAGCAGCGGGGGGTTCGTGAGGGCCAACGTCCTGACTTTC. Protein product: CASSGGFVRANVLTF.

The CDR3 bases are TGTGCCATCATGGCCGCGGGGGGCCACACCGGGGAGCTGTTTTTT. Protein: CAIMAAGGHTGELFF. The rearrangement links TRBV10-3 to TRBJ2-2; 8 bases align to TRBD2. J gave up 3 bases and V 7 bases, and 7 bases lay outside the gene matches. The CDR3 length is 15 residues. CDR1 is ENHRY, CDR2 SYGVKD, per germline.

The J gene is TRBJ1-2, the V gene TRBV11-2; D might be TRBD1 (5 bases). The CDR3 covers 14 residues. Germline loops: CDR1 SGHAT, CDR2 FQNNGV. Deletions cut 5 bases from V and 1 base from J, with 11 bases between. The CDR3 DNA sequence: TGTGCCAGCAGCCCGGGGGGGGATAACTATGGCTACACCTTC. As protein: CASSPGGDNYGYTF. Combining the CDR3 with reference TRBV11-2 and TRBJ1-2 gives the whole variable domain EAGVAQSPRYKIIEKRQSVAFWCNPISGHATLYWYQQILGQGPKLLIQFQNNGVVDDSQLPKDRFSAERLKGVDSTLKIQPAKLEDSAVYLCASSPGGDNYGYTFGSGTRLTVV.